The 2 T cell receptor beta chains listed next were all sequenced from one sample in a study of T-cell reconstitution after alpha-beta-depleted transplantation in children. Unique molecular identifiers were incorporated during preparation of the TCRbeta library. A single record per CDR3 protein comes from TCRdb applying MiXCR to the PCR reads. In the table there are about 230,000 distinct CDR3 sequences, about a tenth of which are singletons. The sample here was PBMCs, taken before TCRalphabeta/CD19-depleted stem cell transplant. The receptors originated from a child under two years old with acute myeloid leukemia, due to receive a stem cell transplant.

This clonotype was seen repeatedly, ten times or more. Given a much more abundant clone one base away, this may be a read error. CDR3 sequence (DNA): TGTGCCAGCAGCTCCGGACAGAATAGCAATCAGCCCCAGCATTTT. Its translation: CASSSGQNSNQPQHF. J is TRBJ1-5 and V is TRBV11-1; possibly TRBD1 for D (6 bases). Trimming removed 4 bases from V and 0 bases from J, with 10 bases in between. The CDR3 is 15 residues long. The V gene's germline CDR1 is SGHAT and CDR2 FQDESV (reference sequence).

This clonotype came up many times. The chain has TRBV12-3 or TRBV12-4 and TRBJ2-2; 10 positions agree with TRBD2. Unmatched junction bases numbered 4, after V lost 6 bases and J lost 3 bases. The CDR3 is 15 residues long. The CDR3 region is CASRRAGGDTGELFF. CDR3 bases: TGTGCCAGCAGACGAGCGGGAGGGGACACCGGGGAGCTGTTTTTT.